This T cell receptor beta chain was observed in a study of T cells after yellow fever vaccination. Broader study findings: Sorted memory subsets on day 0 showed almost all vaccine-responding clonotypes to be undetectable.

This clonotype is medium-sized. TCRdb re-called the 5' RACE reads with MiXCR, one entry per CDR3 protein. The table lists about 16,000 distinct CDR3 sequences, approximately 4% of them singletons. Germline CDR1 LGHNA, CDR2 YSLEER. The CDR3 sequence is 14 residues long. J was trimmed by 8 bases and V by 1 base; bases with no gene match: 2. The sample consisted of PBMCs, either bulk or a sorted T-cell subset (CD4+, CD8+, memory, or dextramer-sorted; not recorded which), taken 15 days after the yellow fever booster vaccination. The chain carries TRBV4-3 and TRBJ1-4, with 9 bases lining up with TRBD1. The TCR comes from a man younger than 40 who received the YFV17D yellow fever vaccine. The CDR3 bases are TGCGCCAGCAGCCAAGCCGGGACAGGGGAAAAACTGTTTTTT. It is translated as CASSQAGTGEKLFF.